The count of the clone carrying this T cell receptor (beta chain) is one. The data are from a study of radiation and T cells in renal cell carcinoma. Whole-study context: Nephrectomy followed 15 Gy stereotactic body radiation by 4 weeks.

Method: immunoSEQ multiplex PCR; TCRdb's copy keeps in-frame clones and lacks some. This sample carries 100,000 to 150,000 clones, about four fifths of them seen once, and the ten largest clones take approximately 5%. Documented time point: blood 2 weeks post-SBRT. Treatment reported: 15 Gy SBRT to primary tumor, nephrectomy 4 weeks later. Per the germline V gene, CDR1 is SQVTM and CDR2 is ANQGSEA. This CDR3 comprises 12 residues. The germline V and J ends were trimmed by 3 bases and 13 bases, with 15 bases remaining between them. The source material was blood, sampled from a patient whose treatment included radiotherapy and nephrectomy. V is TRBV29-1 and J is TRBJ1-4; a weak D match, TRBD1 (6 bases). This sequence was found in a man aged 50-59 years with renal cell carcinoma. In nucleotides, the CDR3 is TGCAGCGTTGAGGGGGGGCCGGACGGACTGTTTTTT. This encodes CSVEGGPDGLFF.